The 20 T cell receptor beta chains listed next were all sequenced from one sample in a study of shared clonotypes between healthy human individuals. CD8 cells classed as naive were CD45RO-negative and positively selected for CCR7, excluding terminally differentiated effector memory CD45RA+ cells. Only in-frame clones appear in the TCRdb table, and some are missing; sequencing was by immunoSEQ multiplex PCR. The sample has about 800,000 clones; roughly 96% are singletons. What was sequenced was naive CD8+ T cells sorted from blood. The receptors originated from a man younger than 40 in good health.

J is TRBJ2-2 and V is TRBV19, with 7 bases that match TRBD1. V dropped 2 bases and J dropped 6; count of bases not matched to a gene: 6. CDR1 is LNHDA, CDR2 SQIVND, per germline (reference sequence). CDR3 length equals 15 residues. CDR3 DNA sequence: TGTGCCAGTAGTATAACAGGGGCAGGAGCCGGGGAGCTGTTTTTT. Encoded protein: CASSITGAGAGELFF.

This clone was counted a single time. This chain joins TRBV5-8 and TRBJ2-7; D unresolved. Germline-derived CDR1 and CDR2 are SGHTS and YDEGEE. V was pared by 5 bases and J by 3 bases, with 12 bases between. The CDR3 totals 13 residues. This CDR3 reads CASRNLENYEQYF. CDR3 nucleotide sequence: TGTGCCAGCAGGAATCTAGAAAACTACGAGCAGTACTTC.

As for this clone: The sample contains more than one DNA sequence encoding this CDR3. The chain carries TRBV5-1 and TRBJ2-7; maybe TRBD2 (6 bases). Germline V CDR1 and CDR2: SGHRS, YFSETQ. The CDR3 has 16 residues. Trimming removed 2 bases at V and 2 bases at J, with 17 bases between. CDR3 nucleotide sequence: TGCGCCAGCAGCTTAAGGGGTGCGGGACTCACCTACGAGCAGTACTTC. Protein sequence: CASSLRGAGLTYEQYF.

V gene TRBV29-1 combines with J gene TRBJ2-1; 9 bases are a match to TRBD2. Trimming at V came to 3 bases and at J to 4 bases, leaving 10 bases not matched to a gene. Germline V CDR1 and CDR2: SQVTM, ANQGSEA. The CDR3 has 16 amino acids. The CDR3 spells CSVETIAGERYNEQFF. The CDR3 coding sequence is TGCAGCGTTGAGACCATAGCGGGAGAGCGGTACAATGAGCAGTTCTTC.

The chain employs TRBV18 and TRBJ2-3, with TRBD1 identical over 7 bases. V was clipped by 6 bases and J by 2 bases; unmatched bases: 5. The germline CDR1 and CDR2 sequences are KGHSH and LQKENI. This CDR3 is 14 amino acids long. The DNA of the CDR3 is TGTGCCAGCTCTTACAGGGGAGACACAGATACGCAGTATTTT. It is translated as CASSYRGDTDTQYF.

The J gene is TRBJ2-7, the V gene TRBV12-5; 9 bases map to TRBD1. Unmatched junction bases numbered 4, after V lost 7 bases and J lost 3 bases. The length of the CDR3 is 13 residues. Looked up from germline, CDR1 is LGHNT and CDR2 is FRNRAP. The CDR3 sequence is CASALGQGYEQYF. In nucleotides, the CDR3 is TGTGCTAGTGCCTTGGGACAGGGCTACGAGCAGTACTTC.

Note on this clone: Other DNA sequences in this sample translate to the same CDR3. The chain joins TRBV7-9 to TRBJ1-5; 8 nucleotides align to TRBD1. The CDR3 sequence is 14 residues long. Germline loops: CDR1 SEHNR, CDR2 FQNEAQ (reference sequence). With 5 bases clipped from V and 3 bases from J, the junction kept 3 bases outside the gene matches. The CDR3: CASSGGQVNQPQHF. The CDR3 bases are TGTGCCAGCAGCGGGGGACAGGTCAATCAGCCCCAGCATTTT.

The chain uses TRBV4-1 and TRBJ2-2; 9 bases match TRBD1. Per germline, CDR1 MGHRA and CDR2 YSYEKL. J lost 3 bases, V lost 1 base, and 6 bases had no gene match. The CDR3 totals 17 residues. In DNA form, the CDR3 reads TGCGCCAGCAGCCAAGCCGTAGGGGACAGGGACACCGGGGAGCTGTTTTTT. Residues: CASSQAVGDRDTGELFF.

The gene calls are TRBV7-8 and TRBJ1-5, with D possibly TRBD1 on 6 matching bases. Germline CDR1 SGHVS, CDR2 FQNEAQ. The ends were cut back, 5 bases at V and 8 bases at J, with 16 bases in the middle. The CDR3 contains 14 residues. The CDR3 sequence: CASSLGQRPEPQHF. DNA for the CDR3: TGTGCCAGCAGCCTAGGACAGCGCCCTGAGCCCCAGCATTTT.

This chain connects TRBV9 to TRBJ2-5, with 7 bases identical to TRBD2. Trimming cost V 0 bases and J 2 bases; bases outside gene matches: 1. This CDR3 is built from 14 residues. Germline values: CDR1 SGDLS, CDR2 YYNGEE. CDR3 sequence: CASSVGDYQETQYF. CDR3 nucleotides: TGTGCCAGCAGCGTAGGGGACTATCAAGAGACCCAGTACTTC.

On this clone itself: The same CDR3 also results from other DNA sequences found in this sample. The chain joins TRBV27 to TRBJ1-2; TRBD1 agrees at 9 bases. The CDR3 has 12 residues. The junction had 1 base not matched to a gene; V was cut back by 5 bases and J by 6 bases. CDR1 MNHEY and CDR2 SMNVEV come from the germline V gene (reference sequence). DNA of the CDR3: TGTGCCAGCAGTCGGACAGGGGATGGCTACACCTTC. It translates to CASSRTGDGYTF.

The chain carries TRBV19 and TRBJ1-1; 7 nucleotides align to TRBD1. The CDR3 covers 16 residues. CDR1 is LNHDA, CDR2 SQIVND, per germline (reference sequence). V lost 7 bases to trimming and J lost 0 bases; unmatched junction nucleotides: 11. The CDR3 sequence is CASKSTGTQMNTEAFF. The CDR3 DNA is TGTGCCAGTAAGTCGACAGGGACTCAAATGAACACTGAAGCTTTCTTT.

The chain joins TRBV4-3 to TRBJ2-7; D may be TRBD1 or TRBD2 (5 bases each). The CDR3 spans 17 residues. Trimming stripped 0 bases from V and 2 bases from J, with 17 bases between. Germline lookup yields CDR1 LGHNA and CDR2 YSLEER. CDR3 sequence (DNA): TGCGCCAGCAGCCAAGAGGGGCGGACCGGGACGACCTACGAGCAGTACTTC. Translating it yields CASSQEGRTGTTYEQYF.

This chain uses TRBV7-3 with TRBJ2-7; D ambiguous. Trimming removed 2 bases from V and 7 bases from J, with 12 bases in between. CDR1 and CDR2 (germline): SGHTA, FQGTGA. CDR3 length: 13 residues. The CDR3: CASSLSPNDEQYF. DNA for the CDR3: TGTGCCAGCAGCTTATCCCCTAATGATGAGCAGTACTTC.

CDR3 residues: CASLARASGSIYEQYF. As DNA, the CDR3 is TGTGCCAGCCTCGCCAGGGCTAGCGGGAGTATCTACGAGCAGTACTTC. The chain links TRBV27 to TRBJ2-7, with 10 positions matching TRBD2. V shed 8 bases, J shed 3 bases, and the junction held 13 bases outside the gene matches. This CDR3 is built from 16 residues. Looked up from germline, CDR1 is MNHEY and CDR2 is SMNVEV (reference sequence).

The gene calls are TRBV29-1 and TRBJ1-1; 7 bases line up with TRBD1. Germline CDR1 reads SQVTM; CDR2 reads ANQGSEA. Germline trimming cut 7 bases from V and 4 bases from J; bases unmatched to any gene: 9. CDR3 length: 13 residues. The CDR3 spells CSARGGTRTEAFF. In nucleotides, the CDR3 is TGCAGCGCCAGGGGGGGGACTCGCACTGAAGCTTTCTTT.

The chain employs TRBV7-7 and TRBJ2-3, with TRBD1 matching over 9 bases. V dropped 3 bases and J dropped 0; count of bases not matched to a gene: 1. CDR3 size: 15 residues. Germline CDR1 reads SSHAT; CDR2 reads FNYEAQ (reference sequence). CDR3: CASSFGTGSTDTQYF. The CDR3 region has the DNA TGTGCCAGCAGCTTTGGGACAGGGAGCACAGATACGCAGTATTTT.

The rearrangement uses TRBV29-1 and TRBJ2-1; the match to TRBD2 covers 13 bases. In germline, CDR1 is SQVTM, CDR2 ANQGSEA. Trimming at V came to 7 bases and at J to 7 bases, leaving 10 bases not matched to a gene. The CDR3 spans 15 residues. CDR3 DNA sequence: TGCAGCGCCGAACTAGCGGGAGGGCCTGAGAATGAGCAGTTCTTC. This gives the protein CSAELAGGPENEQFF.

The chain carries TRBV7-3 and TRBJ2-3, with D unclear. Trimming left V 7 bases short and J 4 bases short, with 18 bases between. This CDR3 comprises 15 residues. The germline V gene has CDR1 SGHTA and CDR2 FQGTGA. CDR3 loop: CASTNPTESADTQYF. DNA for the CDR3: TGTGCCAGCACCAACCCCACGGAGTCGGCAGATACGCAGTATTTT.

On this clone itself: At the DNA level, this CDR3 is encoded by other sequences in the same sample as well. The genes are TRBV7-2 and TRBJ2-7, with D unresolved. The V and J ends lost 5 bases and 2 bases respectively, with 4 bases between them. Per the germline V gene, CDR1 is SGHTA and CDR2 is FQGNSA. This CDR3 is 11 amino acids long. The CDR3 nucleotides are TGTGCCAGCAGCCTCCCCTACGAGCAGTACTTC. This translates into CASSLPYEQYF.